This T cell receptor beta chain derives from a study of Graves' ophthalmopathy and Graves' hyperthyroidism. Study in general: Samples of peripheral blood were obtained at initial diagnosis, prior to treatment of any kind. Regarding the study as a whole: For predicting ophthalmopathy progression, the model had about 71% sensitivity and 72.22% specificity.

The V and J ends lost 5 bases and 11 bases, in that order; junction bases with no gene match: 9. This CDR3 comprises 13 residues. The germline V gene has CDR1 SEHNR and CDR2 FQNEAQ (reference sequence). Transcripts of RNA were the source for amplifying TCR beta CDR3 regions. Second-round multiplex PCR came after first-round RT-PCR with HTBI primers. TCRdb analysed the multiplex PCR reads with MiXCR anew, one entry per CDR3 protein. The data hold 650,000 to 900,000 distinct CDR3 sequences, with 40% observed a single time. This clonotype came up many times. Its target is not known. The authors used Ficoll-Paque density gradient centrifugation to separate PBMCs. The input was around 10 ml of fresh peripheral blood.

The chain carries TRBV7-9 and TRBJ1-1; 9 bases match TRBD1. The material sequenced was peripheral blood. This TCR was recovered from an adult man with Graves' ophthalmopathy. For the CDR3, the DNA is TGTGCCAGCAGCACCGGACAGGGGATTAGGGCTTTCTTT. Its translation: CASSTGQGIRAFF.